Listed below are T cell receptor beta chains from one sample, sequenced in a study of T cell repertoires in cytomegalovirus infection. A single record per CDR3 protein comes from TCRdb applying MiXCR to the reads. The sample contains fewer than 550,000 distinct CDR3 sequences, about 10% of which appear only once. Sequenced sample: PBMCs. These receptors were obtained from a human donor in good health (CMV status not recorded). Some clones in this sample may be carry-over from other donors' samples. The CDR3 runs from the conserved cysteine through the conserved F or W. D genes are given only for firm matches. Not every row has a clone size; where given, it reads once, few, many or a size class.

-	TRBV27	TRBJ2-3	few	CASSLWPAYRNNLTDTQYF	TGTGCCAGCAGTTTATGGCCAGCATATCGGAATAACCTCACAGATACGCAGTATTTT
TRBD1	TRBV7-9	TRBJ1-1	few	CASSLEVGWTGANTEAFF	TGTGCCAGCAGCTTAGAAGTTGGGTGGACAGGGGCGAACACTGAAGCTTTCTTT
TRBD2	TRBV7-2	TRBJ2-7	many	CASTLGGGRANEQYF	TGTGCCAGCACCTTGGGGGGCGGGAGGGCCAACGAGCAGTACTTC
-	TRBV7-9	TRBJ2-1	many	CASSLVYRGPYNEQFF	TGTGCCAGCAGCTTAGTTTATCGGGGGCCTTACAATGAGCAGTTCTTC
-	TRBV10-3	TRBJ2-2	-	CAIPRRIQGYTGELFF	TGTGCCATCCCCAGGCGAATACAGGGATACACCGGGGAGCTGTTTTTT
-	TRBV5-1	TRBJ2-5	few	CASTRRGGAETQYF	TGCGCCAGCACCCGGAGGGGGGGCGCGGAGACCCAGTACTTC
TRBD2	TRBV7-8	TRBJ2-7	many	CASGLAGGVINEQYF	TGTGCCAGCGGATTAGCGGGAGGTGTCATCAACGAGCAGTACTTC
-	TRBV4-2	TRBJ1-1	many	CASSQGGENTEAFF	TGTGCCAGCAGCCAAGGTGGCGAGAACACTGAAGCTTTCTTT
TRBD1	TRBV20-1	TRBJ2-3	many	CSAGGQGTGTDTQYF	TGCAGTGCGGGGGGACAGGGGACGGGCACAGATACGCAGTATTTT
-	TRBV2	TRBJ1-5	few	CASKLGDSNQPQHF	TGTGCCAGCAAGTTGGGGGATAGCAATCAGCCCCAGCATTTT
TRBD1	TRBV7-6	TRBJ1-6	many	CASSPRDSDNSPLHF	TGTGCCAGCAGCCCCCGGGACAGCGATAATTCACCCCTCCACTTT
-	TRBV9	TRBJ1-2	many	CASSINQGPYGYTF	TGTGCCAGCAGCATAAACCAGGGGCCGTATGGCTACACCTTC
TRBD1	TRBV7-2	TRBJ1-5	many	CASSPLFSRTGQPQHF	TGTGCCAGCAGCCCTCTCTTTTCGAGGACAGGTCAGCCCCAGCATTTT
TRBD2	TRBV9	TRBJ2-1	few	CASSVGGRAYNEQFF	TGTGCCAGCAGCGTAGGCGGGAGGGCCTACAATGAGCAGTTCTTC
TRBD2	TRBV7-9	TRBJ2-3	many	CASSLATTSGIPDTQYF	TGTGCCAGCAGCTTAGCGACTACTAGCGGGATCCCAGATACGCAGTATTTT
-	TRBV12-5	TRBJ2-3	-	CASGSPGLIKSSTDTQNF	TGTGCTAGTGGTTCCCCGGGACTCATAAAGTCTAGCACAGATACGCAGAATTTT
-	TRBV6-1	TRBJ2-3	few	CATGPGDRFTDTQYF	TGTGCCACGGGGCCCGGAGACAGATTCACAGATACGCAGTATTTT
-	TRBV7-2	TRBJ2-1	many	CASSLEFGGELYNEQFF	TGTGCCAGCAGCTTAGAATTTGGCGGGGAACTCTACAATGAGCAGTTCTTC
-	TRBV7-6	TRBJ2-3	-	CASSLEPRGTDTQYF	TGTGCCAGCAGCTTAGAACCGAGGGGCACAGATACGCAGTATTTT
-	TRBV25-1	TRBJ1-1	many	CASSEYGDTEAFF	TGTGCCAGCAGTGAATACGGAGATACTGAAGCTTTCTTT
-	TRBV12-3/TRBV12-4	TRBJ2-7	many	CASSLLYEQYF	TGTGCCAGCAGCTTATTATACGAGCAGTACTTC
TRBD1	TRBV5-1	TRBJ2-1	once	CASRGAGGYNEQFF	TGCGCCAGCCGTGGGGCAGGGGGTTACAATGAGCAGTTCTTC
-	TRBV11-2	TRBJ2-6	many	CASSFGRGAKGANVLTF	TGTGCCAGCAGCTTTGGGCGTGGGGCAAAAGGGGCCAACGTCCTGACTTTC
TRBD2	TRBV7-3	TRBJ2-2	many	CASSLPSGGNTGELFF	TGTGCCAGCAGCTTGCCCAGCGGGGGGAACACCGGGGAGCTGTTTTTT
TRBD1	TRBV25-1	TRBJ1-2	few	CASSGRTGGGYGYTF	TGTGCCAGCAGTGGCCGGACAGGGGGCGGGTATGGCTACACCTTC
TRBD1	TRBV10-3	TRBJ2-1	few	CAISETGQGTEQFF	TGTGCCATCAGTGAGACGGGACAGGGGACTGAGCAGTTCTTC
TRBD2	TRBV6-5	TRBJ2-3	many	CASSYPQAGATQYF	TGTGCCAGCAGTTACCCCCAAGCGGGGGCTACGCAGTATTTT
TRBD2	TRBV3-1	TRBJ2-1	many	CASSPLPSGGGNEQFF	TGTGCCAGCAGCCCCCTCCCTAGCGGGGGTGGGAATGAGCAGTTCTTC
-	TRBV18	TRBJ2-7	-	CASSQRTAETEQYF	TGTGCCAGCTCACAAAGGACTGCCGAGACCGAGCAGTACTTC
-	TRBV28	TRBJ2-5	many	CASSPHGWEETQYF	TGTGCCAGCAGCCCCCACGGGTGGGAAGAGACCCAGTACTTC
-	TRBV6-1	TRBJ2-1	many	CASRVGREDQFF	TGTGCCAGCAGAGTGGGGCGGGAAGATCAGTTCTTC
TRBD1	TRBV11-1	TRBJ1-1	many	CASSPRTGGQMNTEAFF	TGTGCCAGCAGCCCCCGGACAGGCGGACAAATGAACACTGAAGCTTTCTTT
TRBD2	TRBV28	TRBJ2-6	many	CASSASGVRSGANVLTF	TGTGCCAGCAGTGCTAGCGGCGTGCGCTCTGGGGCCAACGTCCTGACTTTC
TRBD1	TRBV27	TRBJ1-2	many	CASSMDRGLDYGYTF	TGTGCCAGCAGTATGGACAGGGGGCTTGACTATGGCTACACCTTC
TRBD1	TRBV19	TRBJ2-1	few	CASRSTGTGGDEQFF	TGTGCCAGTAGGTCAACCGGGACAGGAGGAGATGAGCAGTTCTTC
-	TRBV6-1	TRBJ2-2	many	CASSDHVLSLKPGELFF	TGTGCCAGCAGTGACCATGTCCTATCCCTTAAACCCGGGGAGCTGTTTTTT
-	TRBV5-1	TRBJ1-1	many	CASSWGNEGTEAFF	TGCGCCAGCAGCTGGGGCAATGAGGGGACTGAAGCTTTCTTT
-	TRBV5-4	TRBJ2-1	-	CASSPIAIGNEQFF	TGTGCCAGCAGCCCGATCGCGATCGGGAATGAGCAGTTCTTC
-	TRBV11-3	TRBJ1-4	many	CASSFSRPRPGGRSGTNEKLFF	TGTGCCAGCAGCTTTAGTCGCCCGCGGCCGGGTGGCCGGAGTGGAACTAATGAAAAACTGTTTTTT
TRBD1	TRBV7-2	TRBJ2-2	many	CASSSYGQVLGDTGELFF	TGTGCCAGCAGCTCGTATGGACAGGTCCTGGGAGACACCGGGGAGCTGTTTTTT
-	TRBV19	TRBJ1-1	many	CASSINDAAGYMNTEAFF	TGTGCCAGTAGTATAAACGACGCTGCAGGGTACATGAATACTGAAGCTTTCTTT
-	TRBV12-3/TRBV12-4	TRBJ1-2	-	CASSRDGMGGYTF	TGTGCCAGCAGCCGGGACGGGATGGGTGGCTACACCTTC
-	TRBV28	TRBJ2-2	few	CASSFWRDKGLGPITGELFF	TGTGCCAGCAGTTTTTGGAGGGATAAGGGGTTAGGACCAATCACCGGGGAGCTGTTTTTT
TRBD2	TRBV4-2	TRBJ2-1	-	CASSQPEGTSGHGSYNEQFF	TGTGCCAGCAGCCAACCGGAGGGGACTAGCGGACACGGCTCCTACAATGAGCAGTTCTTC
-	TRBV5-1	TRBJ2-7	few	CASSLGHLQSGQYF	TGCGCCAGCAGCTTGGGACATCTTCAATCGGGGCAGTACTTC
TRBD2	TRBV7-6	TRBJ2-1	many	CASSSQSGGGYNEQFF	TGTGCCAGCAGCTCACAGAGCGGGGGGGGATACAATGAGCAGTTCTTC
-	TRBV5-1	TRBJ2-7	-	CASSLGEYEQCF	TGCGCCAGCAGCCTGGGAGAATACGAGCAGTGCTTC
TRBD2	TRBV18	TRBJ2-7	few	CASSPPGGRGREEQYF	TGTGCCAGCTCACCACCGGGGGGGAGAGGTCGTGAAGAGCAGTACTTC
-	TRBV6-1	TRBJ1-4	many	CASSEVPRPGGEKLFF	TGTGCCAGCAGTGAGGTTCCCCGCCCGGGGGGTGAAAAACTGTTTTTT
-	TRBV30	TRBJ1-1	few	CAWSYWGRMGTEAFF	TGTGCCTGGAGTTATTGGGGGCGGATGGGAACTGAAGCTTTCTTT
-	TRBV7-2	TRBJ2-2	many	CASLRGLTGELFF	TGTGCCAGTTTACGGGGGTTGACCGGGGAGCTGTTTTTT